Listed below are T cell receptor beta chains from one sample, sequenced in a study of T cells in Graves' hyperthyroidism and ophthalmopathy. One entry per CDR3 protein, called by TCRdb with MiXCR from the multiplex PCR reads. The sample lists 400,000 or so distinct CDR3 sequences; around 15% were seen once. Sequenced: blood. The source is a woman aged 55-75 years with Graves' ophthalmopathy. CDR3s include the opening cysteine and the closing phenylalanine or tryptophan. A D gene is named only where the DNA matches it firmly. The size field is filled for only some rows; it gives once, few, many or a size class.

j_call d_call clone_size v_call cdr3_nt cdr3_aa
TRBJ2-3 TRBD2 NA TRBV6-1 TGTGCCAGCAGTTCCTGGACTAGCGGATCAGATACGCAGTATTTT CASSSWTSGSDTQYF
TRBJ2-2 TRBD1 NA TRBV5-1 TGCGCCAGCATACAGGGGATGAACACCGGGGAGCTGTTTTTT CASIQGMNTGELFF
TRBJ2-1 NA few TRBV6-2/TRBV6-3 TGTGCCAGCAGTTGGGGACGGCTTAACAATGAGCAGTTCTTC CASSWGRLNNEQFF
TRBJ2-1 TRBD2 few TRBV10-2 TGCGCCAGCAGTGATACTCAAGGTGGGACTAGCCCTATGGCGCATTACAATGAGCAGTTCTTC CASSDTQGGTSPMAHYNEQFF
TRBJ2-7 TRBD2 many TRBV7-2 TGTGCCAGCAGCACAAGGAGTCTAGCGGGAGTCGGCGAGCAGTACTTC CASSTRSLAGVGEQYF
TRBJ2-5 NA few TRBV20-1 TGCAGTGCGCGGGGGCGGGCAGCGGGGAAAGAGACCCAGTACTTC CSARGRAAGKETQYF
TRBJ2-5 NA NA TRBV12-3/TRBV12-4 TGTGCCAGCAGTTTGGGAAGGAAGGGCGGAAGGGAGACCCAGTACTTC CASSLGRKGGRETQYF
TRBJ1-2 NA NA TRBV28 TGTGCCAGCAGTGGCCGGGGAGCTAACTATGGCTACACCTTC CASSGRGANYGYTF
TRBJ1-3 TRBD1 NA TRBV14 TGTGCCAGCAGCCGGGGGACAGGGGCTTTCTCTGGAAACACCATATATTTT CASSRGTGAFSGNTIYF
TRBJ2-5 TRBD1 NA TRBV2 TGTGCCAGCGACAGGGGCCACCAAGAGACCCAGTACTTC CASDRGHQETQYF
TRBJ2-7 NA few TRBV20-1 TGCAGTGCTAGTCTGCCCTTCCTCGACGAGCAGTACTTC CSASLPFLDEQYF
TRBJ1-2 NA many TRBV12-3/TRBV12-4 TGTGCCAGCACAAACAGGGTCGGGTTGGGTGGCTACACCTTC CASTNRVGLGGYTF
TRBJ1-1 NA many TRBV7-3 TGTGCCAGCAGCTTAAACCCCAGCCACACTGAAGCTTTCTTT CASSLNPSHTEAFF
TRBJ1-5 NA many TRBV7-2 TGTGCCAGCAGCTTTGGGTTGGATCAGCCCCAGCATTTT CASSFGLDQPQHF
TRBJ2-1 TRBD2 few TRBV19 TGTGCCAGTAGGGGTCTAGCGGGAGACTACAATGAGCAGTTCTTC CASRGLAGDYNEQFF
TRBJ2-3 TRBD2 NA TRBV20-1 TGCAGTGCTCCGCAACCCCCGGGACTAGCGGTATCAGATACGCAGTATTTT CSAPQPPGLAVSDTQYF
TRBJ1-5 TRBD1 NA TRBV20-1 TGCAGTGCCCTACAGGGGGTAGGCAATCAGCCCCAGCATTTT CSALQGVGNQPQHF
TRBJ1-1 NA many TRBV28 TGTGCCAGCAGTTTATGGGGCGGGGGCACTGAAGCTTTCTTT CASSLWGGGTEAFF
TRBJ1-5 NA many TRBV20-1 TGCAGTGCGGTTAACAGGCGCGACCAGCCCCAGCATTTT CSAVNRRDQPQHF
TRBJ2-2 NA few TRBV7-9 TGTGCCAGCAGCTTCTTGAGTCGTGGTGTCACCGGGGAGCTGTTTTTT CASSFLSRGVTGELFF
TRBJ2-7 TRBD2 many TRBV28 TGTGCCAGCAGTTTACTAGCGGGAGAATCCTACGAGCAGTACTTC CASSLLAGESYEQYF
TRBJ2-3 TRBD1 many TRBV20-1 TGCAGTGCTAGAGGCCGGGACAGTACAGATACGCAGTATTTT CSARGRDSTDTQYF
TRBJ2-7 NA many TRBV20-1 TGCAGTGCTAAGGTCTACGAGCAGTACTTC CSAKVYEQYF
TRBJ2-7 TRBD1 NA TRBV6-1 TGTGCCAGCTTACCTGCCGGGACAGGGAGCTCCTACGAGCAGTACTTC CASLPAGTGSSYEQYF
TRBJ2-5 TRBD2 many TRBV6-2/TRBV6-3 TGTGCCAGCAGTTGGACTAGATTCCAAGAGACCCAGTACTTC CASSWTRFQETQYF
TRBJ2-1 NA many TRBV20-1 TGCAGTGCTAGCCCCAGGAGCTCCTACAATGAGCAGTTCTTC CSASPRSSYNEQFF
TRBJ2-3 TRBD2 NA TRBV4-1 TGCGCCAGCAGCCAAGACAGGACTAGCGGGAGGGCCTGGGGTAGCACAGATACGCAGTATTTT CASSQDRTSGRAWGSTDTQYF
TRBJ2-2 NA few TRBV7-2 TGTGCCCATAGCGCGAACACCGGGGAGCTGTTTTTT CAHSANTGELFF
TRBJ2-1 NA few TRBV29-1 TGCAGCATCAGGGTCACCTACAATGAGCAGTTCTTC CSIRVTYNEQFF
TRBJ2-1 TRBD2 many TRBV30 TGTGCCTGGAGTGTTTGGGAGGGTGCCTACAATGAGCAGTTCTTC CAWSVWEGAYNEQFF
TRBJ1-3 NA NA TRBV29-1 TGCAGCGTCGCCCTCTCTGGAAACACCATATATTTT CSVALSGNTIYF
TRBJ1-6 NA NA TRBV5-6 TGTGCCAGCAGCTTGAAGCCGGGTAATAATTCACCCCTCCACTTT CASSLKPGNNSPLHF
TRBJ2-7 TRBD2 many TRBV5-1 TGCGCCAGCAGCCCATGGACTAGCGGGGCCTCGAGCTCCTACGAGCAGTACTTC CASSPWTSGASSSYEQYF
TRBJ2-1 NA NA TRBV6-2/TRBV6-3 TGTGCCGGCAGAAAACAGGGACCGGAGCAGTTCTTC CAGRKQGPEQFF
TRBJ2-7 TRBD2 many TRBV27 TGTGCCAGCAGTTTATCGAGGTTGGGGGGGTACGACGAGCAGTACTTC CASSLSRLGGYDEQYF
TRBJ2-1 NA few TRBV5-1 TGCGCCAGCAGCTTAGTACAGGGCCTCAATGAGCAGTTCTTC CASSLVQGLNEQFF
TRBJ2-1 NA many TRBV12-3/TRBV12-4 TGTGCCAGTTCAGGGGTGGCTTACAATGAGCAGTTCTTC CASSGVAYNEQFF
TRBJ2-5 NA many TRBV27 TGTGCCAGCAGTCGACCGTTCGAGCGGGAGACCCAGTACTTC CASSRPFERETQYF
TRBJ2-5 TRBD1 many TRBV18 TGTGCCAGCTCACGACAGGGGAAAGAGACCCAGTACTTC CASSRQGKETQYF
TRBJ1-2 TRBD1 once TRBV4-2 TGTGCCAGCAGCCAAGAGGGGGATCGGACAGGCTATGGCTACACCTTC CASSQEGDRTGYGYTF
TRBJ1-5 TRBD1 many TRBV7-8 TGTGCCAGCAGCCTTGGGGGCAGGGGGCTTAGCAATCAGCCCCAGCATTTT CASSLGGRGLSNQPQHF
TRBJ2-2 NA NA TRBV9 TGTGCCAGCAGCGGCCAGGGCTCTGGGGAGCTGTTTTTT CASSGQGSGELFF
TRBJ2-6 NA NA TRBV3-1 TGTGCCAGCAGCCAGCAAGGGAGGCGGTCTGGGGCCAACGTCCTGACTTTC CASSQQGRRSGANVLTF
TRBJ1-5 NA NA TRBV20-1 TGCAGTGCCCCTCCCGGGGGCTATAGCAATCAGCCCCAGCATTTT CSAPPGGYSNQPQHF
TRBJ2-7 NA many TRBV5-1 TGCGCCAGCAGCTTCGGGGATGGGGACGAGCAGTACTTC CASSFGDGDEQYF
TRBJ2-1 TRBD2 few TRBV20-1 TGCAGTGCCCCAGCGGGAGAGCCCTCCTACAATGAGCAGTTCTTC CSAPAGEPSYNEQFF
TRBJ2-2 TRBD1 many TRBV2 TGTGCCAGCAGCGTCGGACAGGCCCTGATCGGGGAGCTGTTTTTT CASSVGQALIGELFF